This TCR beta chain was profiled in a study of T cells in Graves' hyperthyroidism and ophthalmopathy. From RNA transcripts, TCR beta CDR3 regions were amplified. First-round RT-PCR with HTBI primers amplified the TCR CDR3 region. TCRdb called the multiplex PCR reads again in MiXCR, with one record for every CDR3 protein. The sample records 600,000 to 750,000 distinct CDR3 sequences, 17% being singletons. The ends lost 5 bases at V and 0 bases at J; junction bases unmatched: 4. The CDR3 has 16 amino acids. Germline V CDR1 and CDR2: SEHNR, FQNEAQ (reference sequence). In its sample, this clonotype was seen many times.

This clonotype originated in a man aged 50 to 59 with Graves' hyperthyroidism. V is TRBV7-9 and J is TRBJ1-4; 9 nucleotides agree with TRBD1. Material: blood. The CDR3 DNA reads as TGTGCCAGCAGCACCCGGGACAGGGCAACTAATGAAAAACTGTTTTTT. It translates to CASSTRDRATNEKLFF.